This entry features one TCR beta chain sequence. Antigen: not known. Sequencing used immunoSEQ v3. Repertoires were generated with immunoSEQ multiplex PCR, while TCRdb's copy carries only in-frame clones and drops some. The repertoire holds tens of thousands of clones, with roughly 66% as singletons. CDR1 and CDR2 from the germline V gene are MDHEN and SYDVKM. V lost 1 base to trimming and J lost 8 bases, with 20 bases between them. CDR3 length equals 16 residues. Regarding time point: pre-treatment sample, taken before nivolumab and TIL therapy. Stage 4 NSCLC adults joined between late 2017 and January 2020. This sample stems from a study of TIL therapy for anti-PD-1-resistant metastatic lung cancer. On the study more broadly: Half of patients were current or former smokers. Study findings and constraints: Treatment-naive, never-smoker and oncogene-addicted patients were overrepresented in this highly selected cohort. Infused TIL clonotypes partially replaced the baseline blood repertoire, then decayed over months.

The chain has TRBV28 and TRBJ1-2, with D possibly TRBD1 on 6 matching bases. This TCR derives from a person aged 25-80 years with non-small cell lung cancer. The sample was blood, taken at baseline. CDR3 in amino acids: CASSLSESDRTLGYTF. Here the CDR3 DNA reads TGTGCCAGCAGTTTATCCGAAAGCGACAGGACGCTAGGCTACACCTTC.